Shown below are 30 T cell receptor beta chains from a single sample sequenced in a study of metastatic and nonmetastatic thyroid tumors. All patients were untreated before thyroid surgery. MiXCR reprocessed the PCR reads for TCRdb. The sample includes approximately 16,000 clones, roughly a quarter of them seen just once. The sample comprised tumor tissue. Receptors originate from a male donor with papillary thyroid cancer or a benign thyroid nodule (not recorded which). Some clones in this sample may be carry-over from other donors' samples.

By its share, this clone is medium-sized. The V gene is TRBV25-1, the J gene TRBJ1-1; 7 nucleotides align to TRBD1. Per germline, CDR1 MGHDK and CDR2 SYGVNS. J lost 6 bases, V lost 10 bases, and 8 bases had no gene match. The CDR3 is made up of 12 amino acids. The CDR3 loop reads CATSQTGSEAFF. The CDR3 DNA is TGTGCCACCAGCCAGACAGGGTCTGAAGCTTTCTTT.

This clone was seen repeatedly, ten times or more. Other nucleotide sequences from this sample produce the same CDR3. This chain uses TRBV10-3 with TRBJ1-3, with no clear D. CDR3 length: 17 amino acids. Trimming removed 2 bases at V and 1 base at J, with 15 bases between. In germline, CDR1 is ENHRY, CDR2 SYGVKD. The CDR3 DNA reads as TGTGCCATCAGTGAGCGGCAGCCTCAAGAATCTGGAAACACCATATATTTT. Amino acids: CAISERQPQESGNTIYF.

This clone is judged medium-sized. The V and J genes are TRBV11-2 and TRBJ2-7, with 8 bases aligning to TRBD1. V lost 0 bases to trimming and J lost 3 bases; unmatched junction nucleotides: 7. This CDR3 has 16 residues. Germline values: CDR1 SGHAT, CDR2 FQNNGV. The CDR3 DNA sequence: TGTGCCAGCAGCTTAGAACTCCGGGACAGGATCTACGAGCAGTACTTC. Protein sequence: CASSLELRDRIYEQYF.

On this clone: A junction boundary mismatches the germline segment, possibly from a read error. J is TRBJ2-3 and V is TRBV7-7; D gene uncertain. CDR1 and CDR2 (germline): SSHAT, FNYEAQ (reference sequence). CDR3 length: 15 amino acids. CDR3 sequence reads: CASSLWAYRTDTQYF. In nucleotides, the CDR3 is TGTGCTAGCAGCTTATGGGCCTACCGCACAGATACGCAGTATTTT. The whole variable domain, remainder taken from reference TRBV7-7 and TRBJ2-3, is GAGVSQSPRYKVTKRGQDVTLRCDPISSHATLYWYQQALGQGPEFLTYFNYEAQPDKSGLPSDRFSAERPEGSISTLTIQRTEQRDSAMYRCASSLWAYRTDTQYFGPGTRLTVL.

The genes are TRBV6-2 or TRBV6-3 and TRBJ2-7; no reliable D call. The V gene lost 5 bases and the J gene lost 9 bases, with 11 bases spanning the gap. The CDR3 has 11 residues. Germline CDR1 and CDR2: MNHEY and SVGEGT. This CDR3 is CASSTLRMQYF. DNA of the CDR3: TGTGCCAGCAGTACCCTCCGGATGCAGTACTTC.

The J gene is TRBJ1-2, the V gene TRBV12-3 or TRBV12-4, with TRBD1 matching over 9 bases. The V gene end was trimmed by 5 bases and the J gene end by 10 bases; junction bases not matched to a gene: 11. CDR3 size: 14 residues. The chain's CDR3 is CASSIGQGLYFYTF. Here the CDR3 DNA reads TGTGCCAGCAGTATCGGACAGGGGCTCTATTTCTACACCTTC.

The J gene is TRBJ1-4, the V gene TRBV7-9; D is uncertain. Germline loops: CDR1 SEHNR, CDR2 FQNEAQ (reference sequence). Deletions cut 8 bases from V and 3 bases from J, with 19 bases between. This CDR3 contains 16 residues. The chain's CDR3 is CASLPGLVGANEKLFF. The DNA of the CDR3 is TGTGCCAGCCTCCCAGGCCTCGTGGGCGCTAATGAAAAACTGTTTTTT.

The V call is TRBV12-3 or TRBV12-4, the J call TRBJ2-3; D is possibly TRBD1 (6 bases). Trimming removed 6 bases at V and 8 bases at J, with 15 bases between. This CDR3 has 13 residues. CDR3 nucleotides: TGTGCCAGCAGAAGCGTGGGGGCTGTTACGCAGTATTTT. It yields the protein CASRSVGAVTQYF.

In regard to this clone: A much bigger clone sits one base away, suggesting this may be a read error. The J gene is TRBJ1-2, the V gene TRBV20-1, with D perhaps matching TRBD1 (6 bases). The CDR3 is 14 amino acids. CDR1 and CDR2 (germline): DFQATT, SNEGSKA (reference sequence). The CDR3 is CSARDWGGNCGYTF. The CDR3, as DNA: TGCAGTGCTAGAGATTGGGGGGGCAACTGTGGCTACACCTTC.

V usage is TRBV20-1 and J usage is TRBJ1-2, with 9 bases matching TRBD1. In germline, CDR1 is DFQATT, CDR2 SNEGSKA (reference sequence). This CDR3 has 16 amino acids. The ends lost 1 base at V and 1 base at J; junction bases unmatched: 7. CDR3 region: CSARGQGGARNYGYTF. As DNA, the CDR3 is TGCAGTGCTAGAGGACAGGGGGGCGCACGTAACTATGGCTACACCTTC.

The sample holds a few counts of this clone. The chain is built from TRBV30 and TRBJ1-1; D is unresolved. This CDR3 is built from 14 residues. Trimming removed 0 bases from V and 3 bases from J, with 11 bases in between. Germline CDR1 reads GTSNPN; CDR2 reads SVGIG (reference sequence). CDR3 loop: CAWSVTQGYTEAFF. The CDR3, as DNA: TGTGCCTGGAGTGTTACACAAGGATACACTGAAGCTTTCTTT.

By frequency in the sample, this clone is medium-sized. This chain connects TRBV20-1 to TRBJ1-4; tentatively, D is TRBD1 (5 bases). CDR1 is DFQATT, CDR2 SNEGSKA, per germline (reference sequence). The CDR3 spans 13 residues. Trimming removed 6 bases from V and 11 bases from J, with 19 bases in between. The CDR3 sequence: CSATYSWGDKLFF. For the CDR3, the DNA is TGCAGTGCAACATATTCTTGGGGGGACAAACTGTTTTTT.

This clone has just a few counts. The chain employs TRBV6-1 and TRBJ2-1; perhaps D is TRBD1 or TRBD2 (5 bases each). This CDR3 contains 12 residues. V was trimmed by 8 bases and J by 6 bases, leaving 11 bases between them. The germline V gene encodes CDR1 MNHNS and CDR2 SASEGT. CDR3 sequence: CASLGPSNEQFF. The CDR3 DNA reads as TGTGCCAGCCTGGGACCCTCCAATGAGCAGTTCTTC.

This clone was recorded many times. The chain carries TRBV27 and TRBJ1-4, with D unclear. V lost 8 bases and J 0 bases, leaving 13 bases between the germline ends. Germline V gene lookup returns CDR1 MNHEY and CDR2 SMNVEV (reference sequence). The length of the CDR3 is 15 residues. The CDR3 here is CASGDLQSTNEKLFF. CDR3 coding DNA: TGTGCCAGCGGAGACCTTCAATCAACTAATGAAAAACTGTTTTTT.

This clone was seen many times. The chain recombines TRBV28 with TRBJ1-4, with 7 bases aligning to TRBD1. With 1 base clipped from V and 2 bases from J, the junction kept 1 base outside the gene matches. Germline assignment: CDR1 MDHEN and CDR2 SYDVKM. The CDR3 extends over 15 amino acids. The CDR3 sequence: CASSLSQGTNEKLFF. The DNA of the CDR3 is TGTGCCAGCAGTTTATCACAGGGGACTAATGAAAAACTGTTTTTT.

This clone occurred many times. Given a much more abundant clone one base away, this may be a read error. The same CDR3 can be traced to other DNA sequences in this sample. The rearrangement uses TRBV11-1 and TRBJ2-3, with TRBD1 matching over 7 bases. This CDR3 is 15 amino acids long. The germline V gene encodes CDR1 SGHAT and CDR2 FQDESV (reference sequence). CDR3 nucleotides: TGTGCCAGCCGCACGACAGGGTCCCGAACAGATACGCAGTACTTT. Residues: CASRTTGSRTDTQYF.

This clone occurred many times. Being one base from a much bigger clone, this may be a read error. The J gene is TRBJ1-1, the V gene TRBV13; tentative D call: TRBD1 (5 bases). Trimming took off 0 bases at V and 12 bases at J, with 8 bases between the two ends. The CDR3 is 11 amino acids. Germline loops: CDR1 PRHDT, CDR2 FYEKMQ (reference sequence). The CDR3 here is CASSLGQVPFF. DNA for the CDR3: TGTGCCAGCAGCTTAGGACAGGTGCCTTTCTTT.

This clone was seen ten or more times. The chain has TRBV19 and TRBJ2-2; the D is unclear. There are 12 residues in the CDR3. Germline CDR1 and CDR2: LNHDA and SQIVND (reference sequence). The V end was cut by 3 bases, the J end by 7 bases, with 6 bases between. CDR3 sequence reads: CASSIGYGELFF. CDR3 nucleotide sequence: TGTGCCAGTAGTATCGGCTACGGGGAGCTGTTTTTT.

This clone showed up many times. The chain is built from TRBV4-2 and TRBJ2-2; D is undetermined. Trimming shortened V by 2 bases and J by 8 bases, and 6 bases separated the two germline ends. Germline V gives CDR1 LGHNA, CDR2 YNFKEQ. The CDR3 loop spans 12 amino acids. CDR3 nucleotide sequence: TGTGCCAGCAGCCAACCGAGTGGGGAGCTGTTTTTT. Translation gives CASSQPSGELFF.

The chain carries TRBV11-2 and TRBJ2-1, with a tentative D call TRBD2 (6 bases). The V gene lost 5 bases and the J gene lost 4 bases, with 18 bases spanning the gap. Germline CDR1 reads SGHAT; CDR2 reads FQNNGV. CDR3 length equals 16 residues. CDR3: CASSQVGASEYNEQFF. CDR3 nucleotides: TGTGCCAGCAGCCAAGTCGGCGCTAGCGAATACAATGAGCAGTTCTTC.

This clone counts as medium-sized. The chain uses TRBV12-3 or TRBV12-4 and TRBJ1-1; D gene ambiguous. The CDR3 length is 16 residues. V was trimmed by 5 bases and J by 0 bases, leaving 16 bases between them. CDR3: CASSRNSPTVNTEAFF. In DNA form, the CDR3 reads TGTGCCAGCAGTAGAAACAGCCCTACTGTGAACACTGAAGCTTTCTTT.

The chain carries TRBV20-1 and TRBJ2-7, with 9 bases identical to TRBD1. V was pared by 6 bases and J by 3 bases, with 12 bases of the junction left unmatched. The CDR3 length is 15 residues. Per the germline V gene, CDR1 is DFQATT and CDR2 is SNEGSKA (reference sequence). This chain's CDR3 is CSALYPGQGNYEQYV. The CDR3 bases are TGCAGTGCCCTTTACCCGGGACAGGGAAACTACGAGCAGTACGTC.

J is TRBJ2-2 and V is TRBV28; a possible D gene is TRBD2 (6 bases). This CDR3 region has 15 residues. Germline CDR1 and CDR2: MDHEN and SYDVKM. Deletions cut 8 bases from V and 3 bases from J, with 16 bases between. The CDR3: CASSEGHQDTGELFF. The CDR3 region has the DNA TGTGCCAGCTCGGAGGGCCATCAGGACACCGGGGAGCTGTTTTTT.

This chain connects TRBV19 to TRBJ1-3; weak D call: TRBD1 (5 bases). The length of the CDR3 is 15 residues. Trimming took off 5 bases at V and 0 bases at J, with 11 bases between the two ends. Looked up from germline, CDR1 is LNHDA and CDR2 is SQIVND (reference sequence). The CDR3 nucleotides read TGTGCCAGTAGTGCCGCAGGGTCCTCTGGAAACACCATATATTTT. Its protein product is CASSAAGSSGNTIYF.

The chain recombines TRBV2 with TRBJ1-6; D gene unclear. Germline values: CDR1 SNHLY, CDR2 FYNNEI. V lost 6 bases to trimming and J lost 4 bases, with 7 bases between them. The CDR3 length is 13 residues. The CDR3 reads CASRLQYNSPLHF. CDR3 coding DNA: TGTGCCAGCAGGTTACAATATAATTCACCCCTCCACTTT. The complete variable domain, with remaining parts taken from reference TRBV2 and TRBJ1-6, reads EPEVTQTPSHQVTQMGQEVILRCVPISNHLYFYWYRQILGQKVEFLVSFYNNEISEKSEIFDDQFSVERPDGSNFTLKIRSTKLEDSAMYFCASRLQYNSPLHFGNGTRLTVT.

The V gene is TRBV5-1, the J gene TRBJ1-1; 9 bases agree with TRBD1. The junction had 2 bases not matched to a gene; V was cut back by 5 bases and J by 0 bases. Looked up from germline, CDR1 is SGHRS and CDR2 is YFSETQ. This CDR3 is built from 14 residues. CDR3 residues: CASRGTGLNTEAFF. In DNA form, the CDR3 reads TGCGCCAGCAGGGGGACAGGGCTGAACACTGAAGCTTTCTTT.

The chain employs TRBV20-1 and TRBJ1-1, with D possibly TRBD1 on 5 matching bases. Trimming took 7 bases from V and 4 from J, leaving 19 bases between them. This CDR3 is built from 14 residues. Looked up from germline, CDR1 is DFQATT and CDR2 is SNEGSKA (reference sequence). CDR3 amino acids: CSDENPGPATEAFF. Here the CDR3 DNA reads TGCAGTGACGAGAATCCAGGGCCTGCCACTGAAGCTTTCTTT.

Ten or more counts support this clone. V usage is TRBV24-1 and J usage is TRBJ1-5; 11 bases match TRBD1. CDR1 is KGHDR and CDR2 is SFDVKD in the germline V gene. With 9 bases clipped from V and 4 bases from J, the junction kept 4 bases outside the gene matches. The CDR3 has 14 residues. The CDR3 region is CATWTGGVNQPQHF. CDR3 DNA: TGTGCCACCTGGACAGGGGGCGTAAATCAGCCCCAGCATTTT.

The table lists this clone with a few counts. The V gene is TRBV28, the J gene TRBJ1-2; 7 bases line up with TRBD1. V was pared by 5 bases and J by 3 bases, with 3 bases of the junction left unmatched. Germline V CDR1 and CDR2: MDHEN, SYDVKM. The CDR3 runs 13 residues. This CDR3 is CASSRDRHYGYTF. The CDR3, as DNA: TGTGCCAGCAGTCGGGACAGACACTATGGCTACACCTTC.

This clone appeared many times. The V call is TRBV3-1, the J call TRBJ1-1; no definite D call. Germline CDR1 LGHDT, CDR2 YNNKEL (reference sequence). V was pared by 4 bases and J by 2 bases, with 5 bases between. The CDR3 length is 12 residues. Here the CDR3 reads CASSLHNTEAFF. The CDR3 DNA reads as TGTGCCAGCAGCCTACACAACACTGAAGCTTTCTTT.